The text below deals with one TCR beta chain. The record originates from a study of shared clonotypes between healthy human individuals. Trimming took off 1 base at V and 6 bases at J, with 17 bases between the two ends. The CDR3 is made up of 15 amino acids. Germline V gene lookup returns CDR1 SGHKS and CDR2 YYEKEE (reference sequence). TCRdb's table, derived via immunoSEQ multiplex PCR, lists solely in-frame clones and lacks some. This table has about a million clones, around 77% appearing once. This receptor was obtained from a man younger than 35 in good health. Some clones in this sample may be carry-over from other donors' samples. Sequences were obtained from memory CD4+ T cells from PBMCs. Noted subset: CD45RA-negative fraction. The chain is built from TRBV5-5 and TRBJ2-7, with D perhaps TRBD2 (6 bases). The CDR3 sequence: CASSLLEGKSAEQYF. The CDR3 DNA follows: TGTGCCAGCAGCTTGTTGGAGGGTAAATCGGCCGAGCAGTACTTC.